These 8 T cell receptor beta chains originate from one sample sequenced in a study of shared clonotypes between healthy human individuals. The protocol was immunoSEQ multiplex PCR, while the TCRdb copy is restricted to in-frame clones and leaves out a portion. In the table there are about 1 million clones, roughly 75% of which are singletons. The sample consisted of memory CD4+ T cells sorted from blood. Subset: CD45RA-negative fraction. These receptors were taken from a man between 18 and 35 years old in good health.

This chain uses TRBV19 with TRBJ2-3; D perhaps matches TRBD1 (6 bases). This CDR3 comprises 15 residues. Trimming stripped 3 bases from V and 0 bases from J, with 10 bases between. Germline V gene data show CDR1 as LNHDA and CDR2 as SQIVND (reference sequence). The CDR3 is CASSIGQPSTDTQYF. For the CDR3, the DNA is TGTGCCAGTAGTATTGGACAGCCCAGCACAGATACGCAGTATTTT.

The chain combines TRBV20-1 with TRBJ1-1; 7 bases fit TRBD1. The J segment lost 9 bases and the V segment lost 5 bases, leaving 3 bases of the junction unmatched. This CDR3 is built from 10 residues. The germline gives CDR1 DFQATT, CDR2 SNEGSKA (reference sequence). The CDR3 sequence is CSAGTVKAFF. In DNA, the CDR3 is TGCAGTGCTGGGACAGTCAAAGCTTTCTTT.

With regard to this clone: In the same sample, other DNA sequences code for this CDR3. V usage is TRBV5-1 and J usage is TRBJ1-1, with D possibly being TRBD1 (6 bases). Germline CDR1 and CDR2: SGHRS and YFSETQ. With 4 bases removed from V and 0 bases from J, the gap between germline ends came to 10 bases. This CDR3 comprises 14 residues. As DNA, the CDR3 is TGCGCCAGCAGCGCCGGGACATTGAACACTGAAGCTTTCTTT. Translated, it gives CASSAGTLNTEAFF.

The chain combines TRBV4-3 with TRBJ2-2; perhaps TRBD1 as D (5 bases). The CDR3 is 13 amino acids. Germline CDR1 reads LGHNA; CDR2 reads YSLEER. V was trimmed by 4 bases and J by 8 bases, leaving 11 bases between them. The CDR3 region is CASSPRRQGELFF. CDR3 nucleotide sequence: TGCGCCAGCAGCCCAAGGCGACAGGGGGAGCTGTTTTTT.

This clone was recorded a few times. The chain employs TRBV29-1 and TRBJ1-3; 9 bases align to TRBD1. Looked up from germline, CDR1 is SQVTM and CDR2 is ANQGSEA. V shed 6 bases, J shed 3 bases, and the junction held 6 bases outside the gene matches. The CDR3 totals 14 residues. The CDR3 protein is CSVRTGANGNTIYF. The CDR3 region has the DNA TGCAGCGTCCGGACAGGGGCAAATGGAAACACCATATATTTT. Variable domain in full (rest from reference TRBV29-1 and TRBJ1-3): SAVISQKPSRDICQRGTSLTIQCQVDSQVTMMFWYRQQPGQSLTLIATANQGSEATYESGFVIDKFPISRPNLTFSTLTVSNMSPEDSSIYLCSVRTGANGNTIYFGEGSWLTVV.

The CDR3 protein is CASRRPTGANVLTF. CDR3 in DNA: TGTGCCAGCAGGCGACCCACTGGGGCCAACGTCCTGACTTTC. The chain has TRBV6-5 and TRBJ2-6; D remains unclear. Trimming stripped 6 bases from V and 2 bases from J, with 8 bases between. Per germline, CDR1 MNHEY and CDR2 SVGAGI. The CDR3 contains 14 residues.

The chain has TRBV12-5 and TRBJ1-3; the match to TRBD1 covers 7 bases. Trimming cost V 4 bases and J 4 bases; bases outside gene matches: 7. Germline values: CDR1 LGHNT, CDR2 FRNRAP. There are 15 residues in the CDR3. The CDR3 loop is CASGSGQTLGNTIYF. CDR3 nucleotide sequence: TGTGCTAGTGGTTCGGGACAGACTCTCGGAAACACCATATATTTT.

The chain joins TRBV5-1 to TRBJ2-5; no firm D call. With 5 bases removed from V and 2 bases from J, the gap between germline ends came to 4 bases. The CDR3 spans 11 residues. Germline loops: CDR1 SGHRS, CDR2 YFSETQ. CDR3 amino acids: CASRLQETQYF. CDR3 nucleotide sequence: TGCGCCAGCAGGTTACAAGAGACCCAGTACTTC.